The rows below give T cell receptor beta chains drawn from one sample of a study of blood T cell repertoires in COVID-19. Sequencing was performed with immunoSEQ multiplex PCR; in TCRdb, only in-frame clones are kept and a portion is missing. The sample holds under 45,000 clones; around 80% are singletons and the top ten take 2%. Sequenced: peripheral blood. These receptors originate from a man aged 60 to 69 with active COVID-19. CDR3s include the opening cysteine and the closing phenylalanine or tryptophan. A D gene is named only where the DNA matches it firmly. The size field is filled for only some rows; it gives once, few, many or a size class.

abundance,v_gene,d_gene,j_gene,len,CDR3aa,CDR3nt
few,TRBV7-8,-,TRBJ1-2,14,CARGGAPSNYGYTF,TGTGCCAGGGGGGGGGCTCCCTCTAACTATGGCTACACCTTC
-,TRBV6-2/TRBV6-3,-,TRBJ1-1,16,CASSLGQWMVGTEAFF,TGTGCCAGCAGCCTGGGGCAGTGGATGGTAGGGACTGAAGCTTTCTTT
-,TRBV5-1,-,TRBJ1-2,16,CASSPQGGSSGDGYTF,TGCGCCAGCAGCCCCCAGGGAGGCTCCTCAGGAGACGGCTACACCTTC
once,TRBV5-1,-,TRBJ1-4,14,CASSLGGADEKLFF,TGCGCCAGCAGCTTGGGGGGCGCGGATGAAAAACTGTTTTTT
-,TRBV6-6,TRBD2,TRBJ2-1,15,CASSKRTSGVNEQFF,TGTGCCAGCAGTAAACGGACTAGCGGGGTCAATGAGCAGTTCTTC
-,TRBV7-2,TRBD2,TRBJ2-2,18,CASSLDRTSGAHTGELFF,TGTGCCAGCAGCTTAGATCGGACTAGCGGAGCCCACACCGGGGAGCTGTTTTTT
few,TRBV9,TRBD2,TRBJ2-2,16,CASSVGGTTTTGELFF,TGTGCCAGCAGCGTAGGGGGGACTACCACGACCGGGGAGCTGTTTTTT
-,TRBV14,-,TRBJ1-3,15,CASSQGLPSGNTIYF,TGTGCCAGCAGCCAAGGACTCCCCTCTGGAAACACCATATATTTT
-,TRBV4-3,-,TRBJ1-2,11,CASSPGYGYTF,TGCGCCAGCAGTCCGGGCTATGGCTACACCTTC
-,TRBV6-2/TRBV6-3,TRBD1,TRBJ1-1,14,CASSPRTGITEAFF,TGTGCCAGCAGTCCCCGGACAGGGATAACTGAAGCTTTCTTT
-,TRBV4-3,TRBD1,TRBJ1-1,17,CASSHSTGSSMNTEAFF,TGCGCCAGCAGCCATTCGACAGGGTCATCAATGAACACTGAAGCTTTCTTT
-,TRBV6-6,TRBD1,TRBJ2-5,16,CASSYSPGQSKETQYF,TGTGCCAGCAGTTACTCGCCGGGACAGTCGAAGGAGACCCAGTACTTC
-,TRBV20-1,-,TRBJ2-3,12,CSASTRADTQYF,TGCAGTGCTAGTACCAGGGCAGATACGCAGTATTTT
-,TRBV7-2,-,TRBJ1-4,18,CASSLKPPAGATNEKLFF,TGTGCCAGCAGCTTAAAGCCCCCCGCAGGTGCAACTAATGAAAAACTGTTTTTT
-,TRBV2,-,TRBJ1-1,13,CASSDGDVTEAFF,TGTGCCAGCAGTGACGGGGATGTCACTGAAGCTTTCTTT
-,TRBV9,TRBD1,TRBJ2-1,15,CASSVGTGDYNEQFF,TGTGCCAGCAGCGTAGGGACAGGGGACTACAATGAGCAGTTCTTC
-,TRBV27,TRBD1,TRBJ1-2,13,CASTRGQGSGYTF,TGTGCCAGCACCCGGGGACAGGGAAGTGGCTACACCTTC